The entry below gives a single T cell receptor beta chain sequence along with its context. Antigen unknown. Expressed TCRB transcripts were sequenced after all isolated RNA was converted to cDNA. Sequenced by immunoSEQ multiplex PCR; TCRdb stores in-frame clones only, minus some. The repertoire holds a few hundred thousand clones, with around 13% as singletons. The data derive from a study of beta chain features in type 1 diabetes. Study-level results: Researchers cautioned that cDNA sequencing could over-represent cells with high TCR expression. In comparison with healthy donors, patients had naive, central memory and Treg TCRB repertoires that appeared more similar. Among all four CD4+ subsets, Type 1 diabetes patients had TCRB CDR3s that were moderately but significantly shorter.

Using CD45RO/CCR7/CD25/CD127/CD95/CD27, CD4+ naive, central memory, regulatory and stem cell-like memory cells were sorted. J lost 8 bases, V lost 4 bases, and 7 bases had no gene match. The CDR3 runs to 15 residues. Germline loops: CDR1 SGHDT, CDR2 YYEEEE. This chain connects TRBV5-6 to TRBJ1-6; TRBD1 matches 9 bases. Sequencing used naive CD4+ T cells from blood. The clonotype originates from a young man in good health. CDR3 DNA: TGTGCCAGCAGCCCCGGGACAGGGAATTATTCACCCCTCCACTTT. Amino acid sequence: CASSPGTGNYSPLHF.